One sample yielded the 15 T cell receptor beta chains listed below, sequenced in a study of T-cell memory formation after mild COVID-19. TCRdb recomputed calls from the 5' RACE reads with MiXCR, one row per CDR3 protein. Of 450,000 to 650,000 distinct CDR3 sequences listed, roughly 20% are singletons. Sequencing used PBMCs or a T cell subset sorted from them (not recorded which). The receptor source for this set is an adult woman who had mild COVID-19 (a few samples of this study predate the infection). Cell type and time point are not known.

There are a few counts of this clonotype. The rearrangement uses TRBV6-5 and TRBJ2-1; D perhaps matches TRBD2 (6 bases). V lost 6 bases and J lost 10, with 19 bases in between. The CDR3 is 14 residues long. From germline, CDR1 is MNHEY and CDR2 SVGAGI. The CDR3 region is CASRAGTSRGEQFF. The CDR3 DNA follows: TGTGCCAGCAGGGCCGGGACTTCCCGAGGGGAGCAGTTCTTC.

This clonotype has only a few counts. This rearrangement joins TRBV12-3 or TRBV12-4 to TRBJ1-2; no reliable D call. The CDR3 runs to 18 residues. Trimming removed 1 base from V and 3 bases from J, with 21 bases in between. This chain's CDR3 is CASSLVWYRPQSDYGYTF. The CDR3 bases are TGTGCCAGCAGTTTAGTTTGGTACCGGCCGCAAAGTGACTATGGCTACACCTTC.

The genes are TRBV9 and TRBJ2-1; maybe TRBD1 (6 bases). Germline CDR1 reads SGDLS; CDR2 reads YYNGEE. This CDR3 has 14 amino acids. Trimming took 3 bases from V and 5 from J, leaving 12 bases between them. This CDR3 reads CASSAGTKDNEQFF. The CDR3 region has the DNA TGTGCCAGCAGCGCCGGGACAAAAGACAATGAGCAGTTCTTC.

The V gene is TRBV18, the J gene TRBJ2-3; D gene unclear. Germline CDR1 and CDR2: KGHSH and LQKENI. CDR3 length: 14 amino acids. Trimming shortened V by 5 bases and J by 0 bases, and 9 bases separated the two germline ends. CDR3 loop: CASSYKSSTDTQYF. The DNA of the CDR3 is TGTGCCAGCTCATACAAGTCTAGCACAGATACGCAGTATTTT.

This chain links TRBV9 with TRBJ2-1, with 12 bases lining up with TRBD2. Germline assignment: CDR1 SGDLS and CDR2 YYNGEE. V was clipped by 4 bases and J by 8 bases; unmatched bases: 7. CDR3 length: 15 residues. CDR3 sequence reads: CASSSTSGGRDEQFF. CDR3 in DNA: TGTGCCAGCAGCTCGACTAGCGGGGGACGCGATGAGCAGTTCTTC.

A few counts support this clonotype. V and J are TRBV7-3 and TRBJ2-1, with 12 bases that match TRBD2. The CDR3 is 19 amino acids. Unmatched junction bases numbered 15, after V lost 6 bases and J lost 3 bases. Germline loops: CDR1 SGHTA, CDR2 FQGTGA. The CDR3 region has the DNA TGTGCCAGCAGTCTAACGACCCTAGCGGGAGGGCCAGTCTACAATGAGCAGTTCTTC. Encoded protein: CASSLTTLAGGPVYNEQFF.

This clonotype was seen a few times. The chain combines TRBV12-3 or TRBV12-4 with TRBJ1-4; weak D call: TRBD1 (5 bases). The V end lost 8 bases, the J end lost 1 base, and 11 bases lay between the germline ends. The CDR3 runs to 14 residues. DNA for the CDR3: TGTGCCAGCTCCTTCCAGGGAACTAATGAAAAACTGTTTTTT. It codes for CASSFQGTNEKLFF.

This clonotype was seen more than once but under ten times. The chain joins TRBV5-1 to TRBJ1-1; D remains unclear. With 3 bases removed from V and 5 bases from J, the gap between germline ends came to 11 bases. Germline loops: CDR1 SGHRS, CDR2 YFSETQ. The CDR3 loop spans 13 amino acids. The chain's CDR3 is CASSYYPGTEAFF. The CDR3 DNA sequence: TGCGCCAGCAGCTACTACCCGGGTACTGAAGCTTTCTTT.

This clonotype has ten or more counts. The CDR3 DNA is TGTGCCAGCTCGCCCGGGACAGGCCTACTGAACACTGAAGCTTTCTTT. Its protein is CASSPGTGLLNTEAFF. The chain carries TRBV18 and TRBJ1-1, with 8 bases aligning to TRBD1. Germline values: CDR1 KGHSH, CDR2 LQKENI. This CDR3 is built from 16 residues. The J segment lost 0 bases and the V segment lost 6 bases, leaving 9 bases of the junction unmatched.

For this clonotype: Compared with germline, one end of the junction differs, possibly owing to a read error. The J gene is TRBJ1-5, the V gene TRBV2; D is uncertain. The germline CDR1 and CDR2 sequences are SNHLY and FYNNEI. This CDR3 region has 15 residues. CDR3 sequence: CASSEGRSSNQPQHF. The CDR3 nucleotides are TGTGCCAGCAGCGAAGGGAGGAGTAGCAATCAGCCCCAGCATTTT.

A few counts support this clonotype. V and J are TRBV27 and TRBJ2-7; D possibly corresponds to TRBD1 (6 bases). Germline V lookup: CDR1 MNHEY, CDR2 SMNVEV (reference sequence). CDR3 length: 15 residues. Trimming shortened V by 7 bases and J by 0 bases, and 16 bases separated the two germline ends. The CDR3 DNA reads as TGTGCCAGCACGGAGACAGGACGATTCTCCTACGAGCAGTACTTC. It specifies CASTETGRFSYEQYF.

The chain has TRBV3-1 and TRBJ1-1; D is possibly TRBD1 (6 bases). V lost 2 bases and J 4 bases, leaving 11 bases between the germline ends. CDR1 and CDR2 (germline): LGHDT, YNNKEL (reference sequence). The CDR3 extends over 14 amino acids. The CDR3 region has the DNA TGTGCCAGCAGCCAAAAGGGCAGGGGCACTGAAGCTTTCTTT. It codes for CASSQKGRGTEAFF.

The chain couples TRBV7-3 to TRBJ2-1, with 14 bases that match TRBD2. This CDR3 region has 16 residues. The germline gives CDR1 SGHTA, CDR2 FQGTGA. J was trimmed by 6 bases and V by 1 base; bases with no gene match: 2. CDR3 DNA: TGTGCCAGCAGCTTAATTGGACTAGCGGGGGGCAATGAGCAGTTCTTC. Translated: CASSLIGLAGGNEQFF.

This clonotype occurred a few times. V gene TRBV24-1 combines with J gene TRBJ1-5; TRBD1 is a possible D gene (5 bases). The CDR3 consists of 15 residues. Germline V gives CDR1 KGHDR, CDR2 SFDVKD. Deletions cut 2 bases from V and 5 bases from J, with 12 bases between. CDR3 in DNA: TGTGCCACCAGTGATTCTTCGGGGGGACATCAGCCCCAGCATTTT. Its protein product is CATSDSSGGHQPQHF.

V usage is TRBV7-2 and J usage is TRBJ2-2; no clear D. Looked up from germline, CDR1 is SGHTA and CDR2 is FQGNSA. The CDR3 totals 12 residues. V lost 5 bases and J lost 7, with 8 bases in between. This CDR3 is CASSPGNGELFF. The CDR3 DNA follows: TGTGCCAGCAGCCCCGGCAACGGGGAGCTGTTTTTT.